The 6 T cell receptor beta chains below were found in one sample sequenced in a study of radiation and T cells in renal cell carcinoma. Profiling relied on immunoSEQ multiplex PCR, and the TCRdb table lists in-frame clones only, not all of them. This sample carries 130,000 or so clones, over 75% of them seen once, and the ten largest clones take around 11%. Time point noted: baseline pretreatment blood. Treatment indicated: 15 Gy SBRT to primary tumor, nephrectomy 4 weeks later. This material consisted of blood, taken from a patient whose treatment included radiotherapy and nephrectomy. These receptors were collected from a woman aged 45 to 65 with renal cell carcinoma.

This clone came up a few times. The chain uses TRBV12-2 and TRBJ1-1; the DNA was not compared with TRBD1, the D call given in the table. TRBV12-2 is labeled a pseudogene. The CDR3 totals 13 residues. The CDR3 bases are TGTGCAAGTCGCCCTATAGGGGCTCCTGAAGCTTTCTTT. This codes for CASRPIGAPEAFF.

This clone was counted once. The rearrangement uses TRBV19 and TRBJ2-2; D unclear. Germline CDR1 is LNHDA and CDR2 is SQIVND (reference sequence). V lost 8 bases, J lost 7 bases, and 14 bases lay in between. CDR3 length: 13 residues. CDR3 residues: CASSRLISGELFF. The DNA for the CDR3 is TGTGCCAGTTCTAGACTGATAAGCGGGGAGCTGTTTTTT. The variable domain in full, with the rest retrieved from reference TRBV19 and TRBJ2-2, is DGGITQSPKYLFRKEGQNVTLSCEQNLNHDAMYWYRQDPGQGLRLIYYSQIVNDFQKGDIAEGYSVSREKKESFPLTVTSAQKNPTAFYLCASSRLISGELFFGEGSRLTVL.

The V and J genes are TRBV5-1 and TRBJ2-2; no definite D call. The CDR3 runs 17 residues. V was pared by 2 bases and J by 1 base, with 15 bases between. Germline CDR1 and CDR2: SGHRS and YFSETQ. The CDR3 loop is CASSFPLSTRNTGELFF. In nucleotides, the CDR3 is TGCGCCAGCAGCTTTCCCTTGTCGACCAGGAACACCGGGGAGCTGTTTTTT.

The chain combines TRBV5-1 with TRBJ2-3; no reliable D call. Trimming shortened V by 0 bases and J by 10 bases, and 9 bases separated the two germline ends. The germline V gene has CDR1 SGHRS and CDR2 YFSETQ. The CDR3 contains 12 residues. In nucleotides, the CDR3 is TGCGCCAGCAGCTTGGGTCTTAGGGCGCAGTATTTT. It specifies CASSLGLRAQYF.

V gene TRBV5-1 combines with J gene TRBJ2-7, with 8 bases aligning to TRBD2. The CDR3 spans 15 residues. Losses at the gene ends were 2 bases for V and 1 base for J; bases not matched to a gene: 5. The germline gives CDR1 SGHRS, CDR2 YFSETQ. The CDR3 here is CASSFIGGGSYEQYF. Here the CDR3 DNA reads TGCGCCAGCAGCTTTATCGGCGGGGGGTCCTACGAGCAGTACTTC.

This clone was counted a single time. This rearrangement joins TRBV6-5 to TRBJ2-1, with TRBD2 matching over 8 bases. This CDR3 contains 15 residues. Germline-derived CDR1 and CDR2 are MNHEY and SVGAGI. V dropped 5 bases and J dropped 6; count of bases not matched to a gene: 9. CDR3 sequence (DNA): TGTGCCAGCAGTCAGCCGGGGACTAGGGGCAATGAGCAGTTCTTC. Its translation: CASSQPGTRGNEQFF.